This TCR beta chain was sequenced for a study of Graves' ophthalmopathy and Graves' hyperthyroidism. Study-wide background: If no ophthalmopathy appeared within 18 months of follow-up, hyperthyroidism was termed stable.

Excluded: other autoimmune disease, uncontrolled infection, pregnancy or lactation. Amplification from RNA transcripts yielded the TCR beta CDR3 regions. HTBI primers served in a first-round RT-PCR, which a second-round multiplex PCR followed. TCRdb re-derived calls from the multiplex PCR reads in MiXCR, one entry per CDR3 protein. The profile shows 1 million to 1.3 million distinct CDR3 sequences, about 35% of them singletons. A word on this clonotype: Its antigen is still unknown. This may stem from a read error, because a much larger clone lies one nucleotide away.

Overall study results and limits: In blood appeared most of the expanded thyroid clonotypes whose frequency exceeded 0.001. As the model predicted ophthalmopathy progression, it achieved a sensitivity of 55% to 71% and a specificity of about 72%.

Per germline, CDR1 LNHDA and CDR2 SQIVND (reference sequence). This CDR3 has 13 amino acids. The chain has TRBV19 and TRBJ2-7; a possible D gene is TRBD1 (6 bases). The specimen was peripheral blood or thyroid tissue (not recorded which). The TCR originated in an adult man with Graves' hyperthyroidism. Here the CDR3 reads CASTQDSPYEQHF. The CDR3 DNA is TGTGCCAGTACCCAGGACAGTCCCTACGAGCAGCACTTC.